These 20 T cell receptor beta chains were sequenced from one sample in a study of blood T cells in healthy people across ages. Sample-barcoded 5' priming and a J-beta primer mix drove a second PCR of roughly 7 to 11 cycles. TCRdb ran MiXCR on the 5' RACE reads and lists one entry per CDR3 protein. Of a few hundred thousand distinct CDR3 sequences in the sample, 27% were seen once. This sample was also put to use in a study of T cells of mothers and their children.

The sample consisted of blood. All receptors come from a boy younger than 10 in good health.

This clonotype was observed a handful of times. The genes are TRBV25-1 and TRBJ2-3; TRBD1 or TRBD2 may be the D gene (6 bases each). Germline assignment: CDR1 MGHDK and CDR2 SYGVNS. V was pared by 3 bases and J by 1 base, with 17 bases between. The CDR3 runs to 17 residues. Here the CDR3 DNA reads TGTGCCAGCAGTGAGAGCCTCGGGGGCGGGGGCACAGATACGCAGTATTTT. Amino acid sequence: CASSESLGGGGTDTQYF.

This clonotype was counted a few times. In nucleotides, the CDR3 is TGTGCCAGCAGACCCGGGACTAGCGGGGGGAGGGGAGAGACCCAGTACTTC. This sequence encodes CASRPGTSGGRGETQYF. The rearrangement links TRBV11-2 to TRBJ2-7; 15 nucleotides agree with TRBD2. Near its end, the DNA agrees better with TRBJ2-5, so the J call may be wrong. In germline, CDR1 is SGHAT, CDR2 FQNNGV. The CDR3 loop spans 17 amino acids.

The sample holds a few counts of this clonotype. This chain links TRBV27 with TRBJ1-4; D is unresolved. The germline gives CDR1 MNHEY, CDR2 SMNVEV (reference sequence). The CDR3 is 15 amino acids. Trimming left V 6 bases short and J 0 bases short, with 11 bases between. The CDR3, as DNA: TGTGCCAGCAGGGAGACCGGGCCAACTAATGAAAAACTGTTTTTT. Translated: CASRETGPTNEKLFF.

This clonotype was recorded a few times. The CDR3 nucleotides read TGTGCCAGCAGTTACAGAGCGGGAGAGGCCCCCTACAATGAGCAGTTCTTC. This codes for CASSYRAGEAPYNEQFF. The chain has TRBV6-5 and TRBJ2-1; TRBD2 matches 8 bases. Germline trimming cut 2 bases from V and 2 bases from J; bases unmatched to any gene: 8. The CDR3 totals 17 residues. Per germline, CDR1 MNHEY and CDR2 SVGAGI.

There are a few counts of this clonotype. The chain recombines TRBV20-1 with TRBJ2-5, with 7 bases fitting TRBD1. The DNA end lines up better with TRBJ2-1; the J call may be wrong. Germline CDR1 reads DFQATT; CDR2 reads SNEGSKA (reference sequence). This CDR3 is 14 amino acids long. The CDR3 loop is CSARTSNRGHEQFF. CDR3 DNA: TGCAGTGCTAGAACATCGAACAGGGGTCATGAGCAGTTCTTC.

This rearrangement joins TRBV7-6 to TRBJ2-5; D is possibly TRBD2 (6 bases). CDR3 length: 16 amino acids. The V end lost 4 bases, the J end lost 3 bases, and 18 bases lay between the germline ends. Germline loops: CDR1 SGHVS, CDR2 FNYEAQ. CDR3 sequence reads: CASSSFPTRNKETQYF. The CDR3 bases are TGTGCCAGCAGCTCCTTCCCGACTAGAAATAAAGAGACCCAGTACTTC.

In its sample, this clonotype was seen a few times. The J gene is TRBJ2-5, the V gene TRBV19; 7 bases map to TRBD2. Germline lookup yields CDR1 LNHDA and CDR2 SQIVND (reference sequence). After removal of 6 bases from V and 2 bases from J, the junction contained 6 bases not matched to a gene. This CDR3 comprises 14 residues. As DNA, the CDR3 is TGTGCCAGTAGAGATCTAGCGGATCAAGAGACCCAGTACTTC. This translates into CASRDLADQETQYF.

This rearrangement joins TRBV4-2 to TRBJ2-1; the D call may be TRBD1 or TRBD2 (5 bases each). The J call is doubtful: the DNA matches TRBJ2-5 better. Germline V gene sequence: CDR1 LGHNA, CDR2 YNFKEQ. This CDR3 comprises 14 residues. CDR3 sequence reads: CASSQDEGPGTQYF. The DNA of the CDR3 is TGTGCCAGCAGCCAAGATGAGGGACCCGGGACCCAGTACTTC.

This clonotype appeared a few times. The rearrangement joins TRBV5-1 to TRBJ2-5; D remains ambiguous. Germline CDR1 and CDR2: SGHRS and YFSETQ. This CDR3 spans 16 amino acids. The V end lost 3 bases, the J end lost 8 bases, and 23 bases lay between the germline ends. The CDR3 DNA reads as TGCGCCAGCAGCTCCCAAGCCCCGTACTTCATCGGAACCCAGTACTTC. Encoded protein: CASSSQAPYFIGTQYF. Using reference TRBV5-1 and TRBJ2-5 for the parts outside the CDR3, the full variable domain is KAGVTQTPRYLIKTRGQQVTLSCSPISGHRSVSWYQQTPGQGLQFLFEYFSETQRNKGNFPGRFSGRQFSNSRSEMNVSTLELGDSALYLCASSSQAPYFIGTQYFGPGTRLLVL.

The chain combines TRBV7-2 with TRBJ2-5; the D gene is possibly TRBD2 (8 bases). CDR1 is SGHTA, CDR2 FQGNSA, per germline. V dropped 2 bases and J dropped 5 bases, with 15 bases sitting between them. This CDR3 comprises 15 residues. CDR3 bases: TGTGCCAGCAGCTTATCGGGAGGGGGCAGGGAGACCCAGTACTTC. The encoded protein is CASSLSGGGRETQYF.

This clonotype occurred a few times. The chain employs TRBV30 and TRBJ2-4; D remains unclear. The germline gives CDR1 GTSNPN, CDR2 SVGIG (reference sequence). The CDR3 runs 11 residues. The V gene lost 8 bases and the J gene lost 7 bases, with 12 bases spanning the gap. The CDR3 is CALLSANIQYF. The CDR3 DNA reads as TGTGCCCTGCTTTCGGCGAACATTCAGTACTTC.

The V call is TRBV5-5, the J call TRBJ1-5; 7 bases are a match to TRBD1. The V segment lost 0 bases and the J segment 7 bases; nucleotides outside the gene matches: 7. Germline CDR1 reads SGHKS; CDR2 reads YYEKEE (reference sequence). There are 15 residues in the CDR3. The CDR3, as DNA: TGTGCCAGCAGCTTGGACAGGGGCGGTAGGCAGCCCCAGCATTTT. It yields the protein CASSLDRGGRQPQHF.

V is TRBV4-3 and J is TRBJ2-3, with TRBD2 identical over 11 bases. The V and J ends lost 5 bases and 6 bases, in that order; junction bases with no gene match: 10. CDR3 length: 16 residues. Germline lookup yields CDR1 LGHNA and CDR2 YSLEER. CDR3 in amino acids: CASSDGTSGGEDTQYF. The CDR3 DNA sequence: TGCGCCAGCAGCGATGGGACTAGCGGAGGGGAGGATACGCAGTATTTT.

As concerns this clonotype: The junction shows a germline mismatch at one end, possibly a read error. The chain is built from TRBV7-7 and TRBJ2-1; D not resolved. CDR1 is SSHAT and CDR2 is FNYEAQ in the germline V gene (reference sequence). The length of the CDR3 is 15 residues. The CDR3 DNA follows: TGTGCTAGCAGCTTAGGTGGTTGGGGAAGGAATGAGCAGTTCTTC. Translated, it gives CASSLGGWGRNEQFF.

Here the CDR3 reads CASSTDYRETQYF. Here the CDR3 DNA reads TGTGCCAGCAGCACCGACTACAGAGAGACCCAGTACTTC. V is TRBV12-3 or TRBV12-4 and J is TRBJ2-5, with a tentative D call TRBD2 (5 bases). The V gene lost 6 bases and the J gene lost 4 bases, with 12 bases spanning the gap. This CDR3 has 13 residues.

This clonotype has just a few counts. The chain recombines TRBV7-9 with TRBJ2-7; D unresolved. Germline CDR1 reads SEHNR; CDR2 reads FQNEAQ (reference sequence). The CDR3 is made up of 15 amino acids. V was cut by 2 bases and J by 4 bases, with 15 bases left in between. In nucleotides, the CDR3 is TGTGCCAGCAGCTTACCCCCTAGGGATGGTTACGAGCAGTACTTC. Translating it yields CASSLPPRDGYEQYF.

This clonotype was seen a handful of times. The rearrangement links TRBV5-1 to TRBJ1-2; D possibly corresponds to TRBD1 (6 bases). This CDR3 region has 16 residues. Trimming shortened V by 0 bases and J by 0 bases, and 12 bases separated the two germline ends. The germline V gene encodes CDR1 SGHRS and CDR2 YFSETQ. In DNA, the CDR3 is TGCGCCAGCAGCTTGGTACAGGGTGGCACTAACTATGGCTACACCTTC. This gives the protein CASSLVQGGTNYGYTF.

This chain uses TRBV6-4 with TRBJ2-2; D remains ambiguous. The ends were cut back, 3 bases at V and 6 bases at J, with 8 bases in the middle. CDR3 length: 13 residues. Looked up from germline, CDR1 is MRHNA and CDR2 is SNTAGT. This CDR3 is CASSEQSSGELFF. CDR3 sequence (DNA): TGTGCCAGCAGTGAACAGTCCTCCGGGGAGCTGTTTTTT.

The rearrangement links TRBV9 to TRBJ2-1, with TRBD2 matching 7 bases. The CDR3 length is 14 residues. Germline V gene data show CDR1 as SGDLS and CDR2 as YYNGEE. The V segment lost 6 bases and the J segment 5 bases; nucleotides outside the gene matches: 8. The CDR3 DNA is TGTGCCAGCACTAGCGGCGATATGAACAATGAGCAGTTCTTC. It is translated as CASTSGDMNNEQFF.

This clonotype was counted between two and nine times. The rearrangement uses TRBV6-1 and TRBJ1-1, with no clear D. Trimming shortened V by 2 bases and J by 4 bases, and 8 bases separated the two germline ends. There are 13 residues in the CDR3. Germline V gene data show CDR1 as MNHNS and CDR2 as SASEGT. This chain's CDR3 is CASSESRTTEAFF. The CDR3 DNA follows: TGTGCCAGCAGTGAATCCCGGACCACTGAAGCTTTCTTT.